The 4 T cell receptor beta chains listed next were all sequenced from one sample in a study of blood T cell repertoires in COVID-19. Repertoires were generated with immunoSEQ multiplex PCR, while TCRdb's copy carries only in-frame clones and drops some. The sample shows 160,000 or so clones, about 80% of them seen only once. Sequencing was performed on PBMCs or T cells enriched from blood (not recorded which). These receptor sequences come from an older woman who had recovered from COVID-19.

This rearrangement joins TRBV11-2 to TRBJ2-2; D uncertain. V was cut by 3 bases and J by 4 bases, with 9 bases left in between. Germline V gene sequence: CDR1 SGHAT, CDR2 FQNNGV. The CDR3 is 14 residues long. CDR3 sequence (DNA): TGTGCCAGCAGCTTCCCAGATCTCACCGGGGAGCTGTTTTTT. Protein: CASSFPDLTGELFF.

The V and J genes are TRBV5-1 and TRBJ1-2, with 10 bases that match TRBD1. J was trimmed by 6 bases and V by 0 bases; bases with no gene match: 8. Per the germline V gene, CDR1 is SGHRS and CDR2 is YFSETQ. The CDR3 is 16 amino acids. DNA for the CDR3: TGCGCCAGCAGCTTGGGTAGTATCGGGACAGGGGATGGCTACACCTTC. Amino acids: CASSLGSIGTGDGYTF.

The chain couples TRBV25-1 to TRBJ1-3; 8 nucleotides align to TRBD1. Per germline, CDR1 MGHDK and CDR2 SYGVNS. V was pared by 3 bases and J by 0 bases, with 1 base of the junction left unmatched. The CDR3 covers 15 residues. CDR3 in DNA: TGTGCCAGCAGTGAGGGACAGGTCTCTGGAAACACCATATATTTT. Its protein is CASSEGQVSGNTIYF.

This clone has a handful of counts. This chain connects TRBV3-1 (or the pseudogene TRBV3-2) to TRBJ2-5, with D possibly being TRBD2 (6 bases). This CDR3 contains 16 residues. V dropped 5 bases and J dropped 0 bases, with 16 bases sitting between them. Germline CDR1 reads LGHDT; CDR2 reads YNNKEL (reference sequence). CDR3 bases: TGTGCCAGCAGCGGGGGGACGTTGGAGGACCAAGAGACCCAGTACTTC. This codes for CASSGGTLEDQETQYF.